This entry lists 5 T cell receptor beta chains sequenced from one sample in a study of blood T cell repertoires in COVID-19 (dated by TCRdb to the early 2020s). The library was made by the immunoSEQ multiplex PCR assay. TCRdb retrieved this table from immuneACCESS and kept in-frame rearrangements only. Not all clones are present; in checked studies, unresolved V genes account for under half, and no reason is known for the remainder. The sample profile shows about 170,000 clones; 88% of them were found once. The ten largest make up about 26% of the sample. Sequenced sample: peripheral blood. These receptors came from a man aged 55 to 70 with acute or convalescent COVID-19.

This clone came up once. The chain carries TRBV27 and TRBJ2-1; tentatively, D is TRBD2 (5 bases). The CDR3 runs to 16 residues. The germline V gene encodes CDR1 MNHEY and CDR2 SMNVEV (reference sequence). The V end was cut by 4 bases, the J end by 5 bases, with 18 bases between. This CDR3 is CASSSPGSAENNEQFF. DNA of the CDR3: TGTGCCAGCAGTTCCCCGGGGAGCGCGGAGAACAATGAGCAGTTCTTC.

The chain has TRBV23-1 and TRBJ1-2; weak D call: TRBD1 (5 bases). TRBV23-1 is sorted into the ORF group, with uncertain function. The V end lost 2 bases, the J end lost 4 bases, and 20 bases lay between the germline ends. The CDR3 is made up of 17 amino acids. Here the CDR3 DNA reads TGCGCCAGCAGTCAAAATTCGAGCAGGGCCTGCCTCTATGGCTACACCTTC. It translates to CASSQNSSRACLYGYTF.

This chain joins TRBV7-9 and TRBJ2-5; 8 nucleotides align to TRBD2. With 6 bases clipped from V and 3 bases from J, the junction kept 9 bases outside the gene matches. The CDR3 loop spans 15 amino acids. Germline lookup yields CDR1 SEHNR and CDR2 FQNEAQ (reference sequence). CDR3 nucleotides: TGTGCCAGCAGTCCCATGCGAGCGGGAGAAGAGACCCAGTACTTC. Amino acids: CASSPMRAGEETQYF.

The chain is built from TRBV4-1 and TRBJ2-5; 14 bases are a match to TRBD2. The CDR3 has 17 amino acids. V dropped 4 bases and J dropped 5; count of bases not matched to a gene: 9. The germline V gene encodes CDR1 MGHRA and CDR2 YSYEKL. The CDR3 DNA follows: TGCGCCAGCAGCCCCGCCGGGACTAGCGGGAGAGCGGAGACCCAGTACTTC. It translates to CASSPAGTSGRAETQYF.

The CDR3 sequence: CASRPRASGNTIYF. CDR3 DNA sequence: TGTGCCAGCAGACCCCGAGCATCTGGAAACACCATATATTTT. J is TRBJ1-3 and V is TRBV27; no definite D call. Trimming left V 6 bases short and J 1 base short, with 10 bases between. The CDR3 contains 14 residues. Germline V gives CDR1 MNHEY, CDR2 SMNVEV (reference sequence).